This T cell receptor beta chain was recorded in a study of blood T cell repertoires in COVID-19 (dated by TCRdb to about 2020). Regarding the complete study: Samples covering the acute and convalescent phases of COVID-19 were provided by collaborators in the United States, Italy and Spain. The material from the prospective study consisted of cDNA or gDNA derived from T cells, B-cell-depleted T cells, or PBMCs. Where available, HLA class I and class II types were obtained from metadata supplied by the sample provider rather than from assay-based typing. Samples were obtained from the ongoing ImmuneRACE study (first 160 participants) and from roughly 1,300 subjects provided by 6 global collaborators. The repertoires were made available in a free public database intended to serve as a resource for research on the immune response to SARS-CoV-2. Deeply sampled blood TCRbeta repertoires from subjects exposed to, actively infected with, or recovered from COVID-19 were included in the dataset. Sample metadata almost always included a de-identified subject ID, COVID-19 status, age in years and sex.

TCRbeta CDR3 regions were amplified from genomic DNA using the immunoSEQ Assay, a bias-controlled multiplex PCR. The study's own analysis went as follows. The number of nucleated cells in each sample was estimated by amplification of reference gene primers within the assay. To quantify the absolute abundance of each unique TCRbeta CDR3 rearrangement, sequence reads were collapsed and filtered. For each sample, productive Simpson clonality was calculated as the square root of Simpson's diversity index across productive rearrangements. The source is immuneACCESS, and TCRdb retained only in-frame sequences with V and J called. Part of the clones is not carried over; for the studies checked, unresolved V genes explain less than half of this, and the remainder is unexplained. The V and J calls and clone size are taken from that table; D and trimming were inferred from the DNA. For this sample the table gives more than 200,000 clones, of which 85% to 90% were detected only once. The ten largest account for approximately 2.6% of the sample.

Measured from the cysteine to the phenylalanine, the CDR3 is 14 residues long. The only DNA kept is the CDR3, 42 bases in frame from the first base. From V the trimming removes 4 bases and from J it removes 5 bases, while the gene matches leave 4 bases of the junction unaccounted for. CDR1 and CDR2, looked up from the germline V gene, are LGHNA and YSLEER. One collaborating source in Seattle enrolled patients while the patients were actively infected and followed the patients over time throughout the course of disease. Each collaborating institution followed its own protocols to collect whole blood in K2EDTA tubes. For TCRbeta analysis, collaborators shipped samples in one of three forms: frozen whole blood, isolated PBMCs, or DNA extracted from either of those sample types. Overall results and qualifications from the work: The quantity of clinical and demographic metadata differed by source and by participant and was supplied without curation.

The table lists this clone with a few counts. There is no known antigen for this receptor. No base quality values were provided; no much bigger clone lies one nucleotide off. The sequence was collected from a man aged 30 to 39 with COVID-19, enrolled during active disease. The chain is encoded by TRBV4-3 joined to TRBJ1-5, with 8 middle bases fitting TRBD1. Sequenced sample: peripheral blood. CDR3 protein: CASSPGQGHQPQHF. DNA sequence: TGCGCCAGCAGCCCCGGACAGGGCCATCAGCCCCAGCATTTT.